This paragraph reports one T cell receptor beta chain. The antigen it binds to is not known. Per-base qualities were not stored, and no clone one base away is much larger. This entry comes from a study of post-analysis software for immune sequencing data (dated by TCRdb to the mid-2010s). Broadly, across the study: Disease courses on record covered relapsing-remitting, secondary progressive and progressive-relapsing multiple sclerosis, though some patients had no subtype annotation. The patient repertoires were compared against 10 to 12 previously published healthy control repertoires obtained from donors aged 6 to 25 years. A subset of samples was prepared in parallel using single-end sample barcoding, then pooled and co-amplified after Illumina adapter ligation. The research as a whole found: About 5 TRBV segments, including TRBV5-6, TRBV5-1 and TRBV20-1, were significantly more frequent in patients than controls. Direct clustering with F measure revealed strong co-clustering of samples prepared in the same batch, which led to a batch-effect correction. The control group was slightly older than the multiple sclerosis patient group. Multiple sclerosis patients had significantly lower normalized Chao1 diversity than controls, a result that suggests substantial peripheral T-cell clonal expansion.

Library preparation employed PCR. TCRdb shows the sequencer as Illumina HiSeq 2500. To reduce PCR and sequencing biases, unique molecular identifiers were built into the TCR beta cDNA libraries. Per 1 to 10 million input T cells, approximately 500,000 cDNA molecules were obtained, such that each molecule approximated one T cell. The patient libraries were prepared and sequenced using the same protocol as the earlier healthy control dataset. Within a given batch, samples were prepared together, multiplexed and sequenced on the same HiSeq lane. On the authors' methods: MIGEC handled the raw barcoded reads, throwing out single-read molecular identifier groups before consensus assembly and CDR3 extraction. VDJtools was used for post-analysis of the clonotype tables, with diversity normalized by down-sampling every dataset to the smallest sample size. In repertoire overlap clustering, CDR3 amino acid sequences, but not nucleotide sequences, were matched to correct batch-related cross-sample contamination. TCRdb passed the public sequencing reads through fastp at Q25 and MiXCR, retaining productive beta sequences. Rows are combined by CDR3 protein, so each entry shows the most common genes and DNA. TCRdb, not the original authors, processed these V and J calls. A total of almost 700,000 distinct CDR3 sequences appear in this sample, 59% of them only once. The ten largest clones capture about 11% of the sample.

The CDR3, from cysteine to phenylalanine, totals 12 residues. Only the CDR3 part of the read is kept: 36 bases, read in frame from the first base. Reading the germline V gene gives CDR1 SGHRS and CDR2 YFSETQ. To demonstrate the VDJtools post-analysis software, TCR beta repertoires were profiled from the peripheral blood of roughly 14 young patients with multiple sclerosis. Multiple sclerosis patients were children and adolescents aged roughly 6 to 17 years. Recombination connected TRBV5-1 to TRBJ2-1; no D gene is confidently identified. The receptor's source is a girl aged 2 to 10 with multiple sclerosis. The sequencing sample was made of blood. The CDR3 corresponds to CASAERTKAQFF. The DNA sequence reads TGCGCAAGCGCGGAGCGCACGAAAGCCCAGTTCTTC.